One sample yielded the 27 T cell receptor beta chains listed below, sequenced in a study of siplizumab effects on memory and regulatory T cells (dated by TCRdb to the late 2010s). Library creation used the immunoSEQ multiplex PCR assay. The source is immuneACCESS, and TCRdb retained only in-frame sequences with V and J called. Part of the clones is not carried over; for the studies checked, unresolved V genes explain less than half of this, and the remainder is unexplained. Within this sample are around 97,000 clones, with about 95% of them counted one time only. Jointly, the top ten make up around 1.4% of the sample. The source material was non-Treg CD4+ T cells sorted from blood. The cell subset or site label of this sample denotes: FACS-sorted unstimulated CD4+ non-regulatory T cells. Receptors were obtained from a human donor in good health.

The chain carries TRBV19 and TRBJ1-5, with a weak D call TRBD1 (5 bases). CDR3 length: 15 residues. V was trimmed by 6 bases and J by 6 bases, leaving 18 bases between them. Germline CDR1 and CDR2: LNHDA and SQIVND (reference sequence). The DNA of the CDR3 is TGTGCCAGTAGCTCTCAAGGGGTTATTATTCAGCCCCAGCATTTT. Its translation: CASSSQGVIIQPQHF.

This chain uses TRBV9 with TRBJ2-3, with D possibly being TRBD2 (5 bases). CDR1 is SGDLS and CDR2 is YYNGEE in the germline V gene. Trimming removed 0 bases from V and 6 bases from J, with 8 bases in between. This CDR3 is built from 13 residues. The CDR3 region has the DNA TGTGCCAGCAGCGTAGATATAGCGGATACGCAGTATTTT. This encodes CASSVDIADTQYF. Full variable domain (outside the CDR3, taken from reference TRBV9 and TRBJ2-3): DSGVTQTPKHLITATGQRVTLRCSPRSGDLSVYWYQQSLDQGLQFLIQYYNGEERAKGNILERFSAQQFPDLHSELNLSSLELGDSALYFCASSVDIADTQYFGPGTRLTVL.

J is TRBJ2-7 and V is TRBV10-1; tentative D call: TRBD2 (5 bases). The CDR3 totals 13 residues. With 6 bases removed from V and 6 bases from J, the gap between germline ends came to 15 bases. The germline V gene has CDR1 WNHNN and CDR2 SYGVQD (reference sequence). The CDR3 region has the DNA TGCGCCAGCAGCTCCGGACGGGGTATCGAGCAGTACTTC. Translating it yields CASSSGRGIEQYF.

This chain uses TRBV28 with TRBJ2-7; 7 nucleotides agree with TRBD2. V shed 3 bases and J 3 bases; nucleotides not matched to a gene: 8. CDR3 size: 15 residues. CDR1 and CDR2 from the germline V gene are MDHEN and SYDVKM. The chain's CDR3 is CASSFSWREGYEQYF. The CDR3, as DNA: TGTGCCAGCAGTTTTTCTTGGAGGGAGGGCTACGAGCAGTACTTC.

The gene calls are TRBV11-2 and TRBJ1-1; D is possibly TRBD1 (6 bases). V lost 5 bases, J lost 4 bases, and 14 bases lay in between. The CDR3 is 14 residues long. Germline assignment: CDR1 SGHAT and CDR2 FQNNGV. The CDR3, as DNA: TGTGCCAGCAGCCGCCTTGAGGGGGGCACTGAAGCTTTCTTT. It encodes CASSRLEGGTEAFF.

The chain carries TRBV28 and TRBJ2-7; TRBD2 matches at 8 bases. CDR1 and CDR2 from the germline V gene are MDHEN and SYDVKM. Trimming took 6 bases from V and 5 from J; bases not matched to a gene: 9. The length of the CDR3 is 14 residues. CDR3 in DNA: TGTGCCAGCAGGGCCGGGACTAGAAATAACGAGCAGTACTTC. This translates into CASRAGTRNNEQYF.

J is TRBJ2-4 and V is TRBV30, with D perhaps assigned TRBD1 or TRBD2 (5 bases each). The CDR3 length is 13 residues. Looked up from germline, CDR1 is GTSNPN and CDR2 is SVGIG (reference sequence). CDR3 coding DNA: TGTGCAACTCGAGGGGAGAAACAAAACATTCAGTACTTC. This codes for CATRGEKQNIQYF.

Here the CDR3 DNA reads TGTGCCAGCAGCGAAAAAAGGCGACTCACGACGAACACCGGGGAGCTGTTTTTT. This translates into CASSEKRRLTTNTGELFF. The chain recombines TRBV7-9 with TRBJ2-2; D gene uncertain. The CDR3 has 18 amino acids. CDR1 is SEHNR and CDR2 is FQNEAQ in the germline V gene (reference sequence). V gave up 5 bases and J gave up 0 bases, with 19 bases separating them. The whole variable domain, remainder taken from reference TRBV7-9 and TRBJ2-2, is DTGVSQNPRHKITKRGQNVTFRCDPISEHNRLYWYRQTLGQGPEFLTYFQNEAQLEKSRLLSDRFSAERPKGSFSTLEIQRTEQGDSAMYLCASSEKRRLTTNTGELFFGEGSRLTVL.

This sequence joins TRBV29-1 and TRBJ1-2; no reliable D call. Trimming removed 5 bases from V and 7 bases from J, with 8 bases in between. There are 10 residues in the CDR3. Germline V gives CDR1 SQVTM, CDR2 ANQGSEA. As DNA, the CDR3 is TGCAGCGTTACCGAGGGTGGCTACACCTTC. Amino acid sequence: CSVTEGGYTF. The full variable domain, its missing parts supplied by reference TRBV29-1 and TRBJ1-2, is SAVISQKPSRDICQRGTSLTIQCQVDSQVTMMFWYRQQPGQSLTLIATANQGSEATYESGFVIDKFPISRPNLTFSTLTVSNMSPEDSSIYLCSVTEGGYTFGSGTRLTVV.

J is TRBJ2-7 and V is TRBV19; the D gene could be TRBD1 or TRBD2 (6 bases each). CDR1 and CDR2 (germline): LNHDA, SQIVND (reference sequence). This CDR3 has 14 residues. V lost 7 bases, J lost 7 bases, and 20 bases lay in between. CDR3: CASKQGGTITEQYF. In DNA form, the CDR3 reads TGTGCCAGTAAACAGGGCGGGACCATTACTGAGCAGTACTTC.

V gene TRBV7-8 combines with J gene TRBJ2-7, with D perhaps TRBD1 (6 bases). CDR1 and CDR2 from the germline V gene are SGHVS and FQNEAQ. There are 15 residues in the CDR3. V lost 8 bases to trimming and J lost 4 bases, with 21 bases between them. The CDR3: CASHRLQGKIYEQYF. CDR3 DNA sequence: TGTGCCAGCCACCGATTACAGGGTAAAATTTACGAGCAGTACTTC.

The chain is built from TRBV5-6 and TRBJ2-5, with 7 bases that match TRBD2. J lost 4 bases, V lost 1 base, and 7 bases had no gene match. Germline CDR1 reads SGHDT; CDR2 reads YYEEEE. The CDR3 loop spans 15 amino acids. The CDR3 loop reads CASSLFLADLETQYF. In nucleotides, the CDR3 is TGTGCCAGCAGCTTGTTCCTAGCGGATCTAGAGACCCAGTACTTC.

The V and J genes are TRBV19 and TRBJ1-5; D might be TRBD1 (6 bases). The CDR3 covers 23 residues. V was cut by 1 base and J by 4 bases, with 35 bases left in between. Per the germline V gene, CDR1 is LNHDA and CDR2 is SQIVND (reference sequence). The DNA of the CDR3 is TGTGCCAGTAGTATAGTGGAGACAGCAGACAGGCTAAGTCTAGGATTCTTTAATCAGCCCCAGCATTTT. Translated, it gives CASSIVETADRLSLGFFNQPQHF.

This clone has only one observation. Here the CDR3 DNA reads TGTGCCAGCAGCTCTCAGAGGTCGGGCGGCTACACCTTC. This translates into CASSSQRSGGYTF. The rearrangement uses TRBV5-4 and TRBJ1-2; D remains ambiguous. Between the trimmed V and J ends, which lost 3 bases and 8 bases, there was a span of 14 bases. Germline loops: CDR1 SGHNT, CDR2 YYREEE (reference sequence). The CDR3 is made up of 13 amino acids.

This chain connects TRBV19 to TRBJ1-1; D remains ambiguous. The CDR3 spans 14 residues. Germline V gene lookup returns CDR1 LNHDA and CDR2 SQIVND (reference sequence). Trimming took 10 bases from V and 6 from J, leaving 21 bases between them. The CDR3 DNA reads as TGTGCCACCGGACGTCAGTCAGGTTTTGCTGAAGCTTTCTTT. The encoded protein is CATGRQSGFAEAFF. The variable domain in full, completed from reference TRBV19 and TRBJ1-1, reads DGGITQSPKYLFRKEGQNVTLSCEQNLNHDAMYWYRQDPGQGLRLIYYSQIVNDFQKGDIAEGYSVSREKKESFPLTVTSAQKNPTAFYLCATGRQSGFAEAFFGQGTRLTVV.

The genes are TRBV6-1 and TRBJ2-1; D call uncertain. The germline V gene encodes CDR1 MNHNS and CDR2 SASEGT. This CDR3 has 15 amino acids. Trimming shortened V by 1 base and J by 1 base, and 8 bases separated the two germline ends. The CDR3 sequence is CASSEGGLSYNEQFF. CDR3 DNA: TGTGCCAGCAGTGAAGGGGGTTTGTCCTACAATGAGCAGTTCTTC.

The chain combines TRBV2 with TRBJ1-2; tentative D call: TRBD1 (5 bases). The V gene lost 4 bases and the J gene lost 8 bases, with 14 bases spanning the gap. Germline-derived CDR1 and CDR2 are SNHLY and FYNNEI. The CDR3 spans 13 residues. CDR3 amino acids: CASSVSGDVGYTF. In nucleotides, the CDR3 is TGTGCCAGCAGTGTTTCCGGGGACGTAGGCTACACCTTC.

On this clone: Sequence at one end of the junction differs from germline and may be a read error. J is TRBJ2-3 and V is TRBV11-2, with D possibly being TRBD1 (6 bases). The CDR3 spans 19 residues. Per the germline V gene, CDR1 is SGHAT and CDR2 is FQNNGV. Here the CDR3 reads CASSRATLLGGDSRDTQYF. The CDR3 DNA sequence: TGTGCCAGCAGCAGAGCTACCTTATTAGGGGGAGACAGCAGAGATACGCAGTATTTT. The whole variable domain, remainder taken from reference TRBV11-2 and TRBJ2-3, is EAGVAQSPRYKIIEKRQSVAFWCNPISGHATLYWYQQILGQGPKLLIQFQNNGVVDDSQLPKDRFSAERLKGVDSTLKIQPAKLEDSAVYLCASSRATLLGGDSRDTQYFGPGTRLTVL.

This chain connects TRBV28 to TRBJ1-2; possibly TRBD1 for D (5 bases). Trimming cost V 4 bases and J 0 bases, with 12 bases left between them. Germline V gene data show CDR1 as MDHEN and CDR2 as SYDVKM. CDR3 length: 15 amino acids. CDR3 bases: TGTGCCAGCAGTTCCCCAGGGACGGCTAACTATGGCTACACCTTC. It is translated as CASSSPGTANYGYTF.

This sequence joins TRBV11-2 and TRBJ2-2; D ambiguous. CDR1 is SGHAT and CDR2 is FQNNGV in the germline V gene. This CDR3 spans 15 amino acids. V was pared by 6 bases and J by 1 base, with 12 bases between. As DNA, the CDR3 is TGTGCCAGCAGGCCCGTTAGAAGGAACACCGGGGAGCTGTTTTTT. It codes for CASRPVRRNTGELFF.

This clone was observed a single time. V usage is TRBV6-1 and J usage is TRBJ2-3, with D unresolved. The CDR3 loop spans 11 amino acids. The germline CDR1 and CDR2 sequences are MNHNS and SASEGT. Between the trimmed V and J ends, which lost 3 bases and 4 bases, there was a span of 2 bases. The DNA for the CDR3 is TGTGCCAGCAGTGACGCAGATACGCAGTATTTT. This translates into CASSDADTQYF.

Only one count was recorded for this clone. The CDR3 DNA reads TGTGCCAGCAGCCTCGACCTAGCGGGAGGTGCCTCCGAGCAGTACTTC. Its translation: CASSLDLAGGASEQYF. This chain uses TRBV13 with TRBJ2-7; TRBD2 matches at 11 bases. The V gene end was trimmed by 5 bases and the J gene end by 6 bases; junction bases not matched to a gene: 12. The CDR3 is made up of 16 amino acids. The germline V gene has CDR1 PRHDT and CDR2 FYEKMQ (reference sequence).

The rearrangement joins TRBV5-6 to TRBJ1-3; perhaps TRBD1 as D (5 bases). V lost 5 bases, J lost 4 bases, and 13 bases lay in between. CDR1 is SGHDT and CDR2 is YYEEEE in the germline V gene. The CDR3 is 14 residues long. For the CDR3, the DNA is TGTGCCAGCAGTCGATCAGGGTTAGGAAACACCATATATTTT. This gives the protein CASSRSGLGNTIYF.

CDR3 DNA: TGTGCCAGCAGCTCCCGAGCGGGAGGCCACTACAATGAGCAGTTCTTC. Protein: CASSSRAGGHYNEQFF. The genes are TRBV13 and TRBJ2-1; TRBD2 agrees at 9 bases. V lost 4 bases and J lost 3; bases outside the gene matches: 7. Germline V gene lookup returns CDR1 PRHDT and CDR2 FYEKMQ (reference sequence). The CDR3 length is 16 residues.

The CDR3, as DNA: TGTGCCAGCAGTGGGAGGGGCTACACCTTC. Amino acids: CASSGRGYTF. The J gene is TRBJ1-2, the V gene TRBV28; D is unclear. V lost 5 bases and J lost 8, with 6 bases in between. Germline assignment: CDR1 MDHEN and CDR2 SYDVKM. This CDR3 spans 10 amino acids.

The chain carries TRBV21-1 and TRBJ2-5; the table's D gene call, TRBD2, was not cross checked with the DNA. TRBV21-1 is reported as a pseudogene. The CDR3 covers 18 residues. The CDR3 coding sequence is TGTGCCAGCAGCCCCTCGCCCCGCTTCCGGGACTTGGGGGAGACCCAGTACTTC. Protein: CASSPSPRFRDLGETQYF.

V and J are TRBV28 and TRBJ1-2; D is ambiguous. This CDR3 spans 13 amino acids. V was pared by 5 bases and J by 8 bases, with 15 bases between. Per the germline V gene, CDR1 is MDHEN and CDR2 is SYDVKM. The CDR3 loop is CASSASSPPGYTF. As DNA, the CDR3 is TGTGCCAGCAGTGCAAGTTCCCCACCGGGCTACACCTTC.